This T cell receptor beta chain was sequenced during a study of CD8+ T cells in alopecia areata (dated by TCRdb to the late 2010s). Broadly, across the study: The treated patients took part in an open-label pilot trial in which moderate-to-severe alopecia areata was treated with oral tofacitinib at 5 to 10 mg twice daily. Patients received tofacitinib for 6 to 18 months and were then followed off drug for 6 months to check for delayed response and recurrence. To study T cell clonal expansion in alopecia areata, the researchers applied high-throughput TCRbeta sequencing to both the C3H/HeJ mouse model and human patients. Human TCRbeta sequencing covered scalp tissue and sorted CD4+ and CD8+ peripheral blood T cells from patchy and totalis/universalis alopecia areata patients and healthy controls. Patients on tofacitinib were biopsied at baseline and after 4 and 24 weeks of treatment, and several of the patients also had a later scalp biopsy. Clonality in the scalp was compared among normal scalp (n=4), patchy alopecia areata scalp (n=8), and alopecia totalis/universalis scalp (n=8). RNA came from the PAXgene miRNA kit for fixed scalp, the miRNeasy kit for PBMCs, and the RNeasy kit for mouse skin. Amplification of TCRbeta CDR3 regions was done by immunoSEQ multiplex PCR using 35 Vbeta forward primers and 13 Jbeta reverse primers. The paper's findings and limits, for the study overall: Lesional scalp, especially in alopecia totalis/universalis, showed higher clonality and more expanded CD8+ clones than normal scalp, suggesting antigenic drive. Unlike mouse skin, which is dominated by gammadelta T cells, normal human skin has resident alphabeta T cells that are also sequenced, and this complicates analysis of the scalp TCR repertoire. TCR sequences shared between patients were less clear than in mice, possibly partly because of HLA diversity in the patient population.

V gives up 2 bases and J gives up 5 bases, and the segment between their germline ends measures 9 bases. Its CDR3 holds 13 amino acids, cysteine through phenylalanine. The DNA shown is the 39-base CDR3, in frame from base 1. The germline V gene (reference sequence) supplies CDR1 MNHNY and CDR2 SVGAGI. Libraries were made using the immunoSEQ multiplex PCR assay. For TCR sequencing, RNA was extracted from every sample and reverse transcribed into cDNA to serve as template. SuperScript III was used for first-strand cDNA synthesis, primed with a 2:1 mix of oligo-dT and random hexamers. A synthetic immune receptor repertoire was used to assess amplification bias, and residual bias was removed computationally. In the paper's pipeline: After raw reads were preprocessed to remove errors, the CDR3 was defined following IMGT conventions as running from the conserved cysteine to phenylalanine. Clonality was computed as 1 minus the Shannon entropy, with the entropy normalized by log2 of the number of productive unique TCRs. Scalp TCRbeta sequences were cross-referenced with sorted blood CD4 and CD8 repertoires so that the CD4 or CD8 identity of scalp clones could be inferred. In TCRdb, the immuneACCESS table is reduced to in-frame sequences with V and J assigned. These tables do not hold every clone; where another copy was compared, an unresolved V gene accounts for under half, and the others remain unexplained. That table is the source of V, J and clone size, and D and trimming were worked out from the DNA. Counted in this sample were 150,000 or so clones; over 70% of them appeared once. About 15% of the sample comes from the top ten.

As for this clone: Its binding antigen is unknown. Per-nucleotide qualities are absent, and no much larger clonotype sits a single base away.

Explained via the paper, the time point label denotes: baseline before oral tofacitinib. Lesional scalp punch biopsies and peripheral blood were obtained from alopecia areata patients. PBMCs were isolated by density centrifugation and stained for CD3, CD4 and CD8, after which CD4+ and CD8+ T cells were sorted on a FACSAria. The sequence was obtained from a human donor with alopecia areata. The chain is made from TRBV6-6 and TRBJ1-2, and the D gene may be TRBD1, 5 bases matching. This material consisted of CD8+ T cells sorted from blood, taken at week 0. The nucleotide sequence reads as follows: TGTGCCAGCAGTTACCCGGGACTTTATGGCTACACCTTC. Its product reads: CASSYPGLYGYTF.